The rows below give T cell receptor beta chains drawn from one sample of a study of cytomegalovirus exposure and HLA in healthy donors. Assay used: immunoSEQ multiplex PCR; TCRdb lists only in-frame clones, some missing. The sample lists 130,000 or so clones, more than 8% occurring once. The sample was PBMCs. Receptors were obtained from a man aged 35-49 years in good health and CMV-seronegative. Both conserved end residues are part of each CDR3. A D gene is named only where the DNA matches it firmly. Clone size appears in some rows only: once, few, many, or a class for an expanded clone.

TRBV7-2	-	TRBJ1-2	-	CASSWDPQAPYGYTF	TGTGCCAGCAGCTGGGATCCACAGGCGCCCTATGGCTACACCTTC
TRBV7-6	-	TRBJ1-4	-	CASSRGATNEKLFF	TGTGCCAGCAGCCGCGGGGCAACTAATGAAAAACTGTTTTTT
TRBV14	-	TRBJ2-3	-	CASSQGARWGTDTQYF	TGTGCCAGCAGCCAAGGGGCTCGGTGGGGCACAGATACGCAGTATTTT
TRBV6-6	TRBD1	TRBJ2-7	-	CASTSQGASEQYF	TGTGCCAGCACCTCCCAGGGGGCAAGCGAGCAGTACTTC
TRBV30	TRBD1	TRBJ1-5	-	CAWSEGGGQPQHF	TGTGCCTGGAGTGAAGGGGGCGGTCAGCCCCAGCATTTT
TRBV15	-	TRBJ2-7	few	CATSRDPGLDYEQYF	TGTGCCACCAGCAGAGATCCCGGACTTGACTACGAGCAGTACTTC
TRBV6-5	TRBD1	TRBJ1-1	few	CASSLTGATEAFF	TGTGCCAGCAGCCTTACAGGGGCCACTGAAGCTTTCTTT
TRBV4-1	-	TRBJ1-1	few	CASSQEGPAGPTEAFF	TGCGCCAGCAGCCAAGAAGGACCGGCAGGGCCCACTGAAGCTTTCTTT
TRBV5-1	TRBD1	TRBJ2-7	few	CASRPDRGPSSSYEQYF	TGCGCCAGCAGACCGGACAGGGGACCTTCCAGCTCCTACGAGCAGTACTTC
TRBV27	-	TRBJ1-1	few	CASSLSNRNTEAFF	TGTGCCAGCAGTTTATCCAATAGGAACACTGAAGCTTTCTTT
TRBV5-1	-	TRBJ1-2	-	CASSSERDTDSPRYTF	TGCGCCAGCAGCTCCGAACGGGACACGGACTCTCCGCGCTACACCTTC
TRBV4-2	-	TRBJ1-4	-	CASSQEQGPTNEKLFF	TGTGCCAGCAGCCAAGAACAGGGACCAACTAATGAAAAACTGTTTTTT
TRBV25-1	-	TRBJ1-4	many	CASRDSATNEKLFF	TGTGCCAGCAGAGACAGCGCAACTAATGAAAAACTGTTTTTT
TRBV28	-	TRBJ1-3	-	CASRDTRSIGNTIYF	TGTGCCAGCCGGGACACGCGATCCATTGGAAACACCATATATTTT
TRBV5-1	TRBD2	TRBJ2-7	-	CASSILTSGGLSSYEQYF	TGCGCCAGCAGCATTTTGACTAGCGGGGGCCTAAGCTCCTACGAGCAGTACTTC
TRBV30	-	TRBJ1-5	few	CAWRQVQGPQHF	TGTGCCTGGAGACAGGTCCAAGGGCCCCAGCATTTT
TRBV19	-	TRBJ1-3	-	CASSPRIPSGNTIYF	TGTGCCAGTAGCCCCAGAATTCCTTCTGGAAACACCATATATTTT
TRBV11-2	TRBD1	TRBJ2-5	few	CASSFGGTGVEETQYF	TGTGCCAGCAGCTTTGGGGGGACAGGAGTGGAAGAGACCCAGTACTTC
TRBV5-1	TRBD1	TRBJ1-2	-	CASRDRDRVGYGYTF	TGCGCCAGCAGAGACCGGGACAGGGTCGGCTATGGCTACACCTTC
TRBV5-1	TRBD1	TRBJ1-2	few	CASSLGGGQGHGGYTF	TGCGCCAGCAGCTTGGGGGGGGGACAGGGCCATGGAGGCTACACCTTC
TRBV5-1	-	TRBJ2-2	few	CASSRDWGDTGELFF	TGCGCCAGCAGTCGAGACTGGGGGGACACCGGGGAGCTGTTTTTT
TRBV9	TRBD2	TRBJ2-1	few	CASSVTSGGDEQFF	TGTGCCAGCAGCGTAACTAGCGGGGGGGATGAGCAGTTCTTC
TRBV6-5	-	TRBJ2-7	-	CASSYSPRAYEQYF	TGTGCCAGCAGTTACTCGCCGCGGGCCTACGAGCAGTACTTC
TRBV27	TRBD1	TRBJ1-1	few	CASSLTGVEAFF	TGTGCCAGCAGTTTAACAGGGGTTGAAGCTTTCTTT
TRBV4-1	TRBD1	TRBJ2-7	few	CASSQVSGTGTYEQYF	TGCGCCAGCAGCCAAGTATCGGGGACAGGAACCTACGAGCAGTACTTC
TRBV6-4	-	TRBJ2-3	-	CASSDPKVTRSGGTQYF	TGTGCCAGCAGTGACCCTAAGGTGACCCGATCAGGAGGAACGCAGTATTTT
TRBV11-2	TRBD2	TRBJ2-5	-	CASSSRTSGGLGAETQYF	TGTGCCAGCAGCTCAAGGACTAGCGGGGGCCTGGGGGCAGAGACCCAGTACTTC
TRBV11-2	TRBD1	TRBJ1-1	few	CASSLVQGGTEAFF	TGTGCCAGCAGCTTAGTCCAGGGGGGCACTGAAGCTTTCTTT
TRBV18	TRBD2	TRBJ2-7	-	CASSPGRAEQYF	TGTGCCAGCTCCCCCGGGAGGGCCGAGCAGTACTTC
TRBV7-9	TRBD1	TRBJ2-3	few	CASSLWTGAGDTQYF	TGTGCCAGCAGCTTATGGACAGGGGCCGGAGATACGCAGTATTTT
TRBV7-9	TRBD1	TRBJ1-6	few	CASSRQGADNSPLHF	TGTGCCAGCAGCCGACAGGGCGCGGATAATTCACCCCTCCACTTT
TRBV11-2	-	TRBJ1-2	-	CASSLDPSGGYTF	TGTGCCAGCAGCTTAGATCCCTCGGGAGGCTACACCTTC
TRBV9	TRBD1	TRBJ1-4	-	CASSDPGQGPPEKLFF	TGTGCCAGCAGCGACCCGGGACAGGGACCGCCTGAAAAACTGTTTTTT
TRBV7-2	-	TRBJ2-5	few	CASSSRETQYF	TGTGCCAGCAGCAGCCGGGAGACCCAGTACTTC
TRBV7-2	-	TRBJ1-5	few	CASSSQVYSNQPQHF	TGTGCCAGCAGCTCACAGGTGTATAGCAATCAGCCCCAGCATTTT
TRBV7-9	-	TRBJ2-7	few	CASSLMASADEQYF	TGTGCCAGCAGCTTAATGGCTAGCGCCGACGAGCAGTACTTC
TRBV6-5	-	TRBJ1-2	few	CASSYAGTVYGYTF	TGTGCCAGCAGTTACGCGGGGACTGTCTATGGCTACACCTTC
TRBV6-5	TRBD1	TRBJ2-7	-	CASSYSGQGYPYEQYF	TGTGCCAGCAGTTACTCAGGACAGGGGTATCCCTACGAGCAGTACTTC
TRBV25-1	-	TRBJ1-2	few	CASSNRTGYYGYTF	TGTGCCAGCAGTAACCGAACAGGGTACTATGGCTACACCTTC
TRBV9	-	TRBJ2-7	few	CASSPSTRAGEQYF	TGTGCCAGCAGCCCTTCTACGCGGGCTGGGGAGCAGTACTTC
TRBV28	-	TRBJ2-3	-	CASMPQRAGGDTDTQYF	TGTGCCAGCATGCCCCAACGGGCCGGGGGAGACACAGATACGCAGTATTTT
TRBV5-1	TRBD1	TRBJ2-6	few	CASSLQGALSGANVLTF	TGCGCCAGCAGCTTGCAGGGGGCCCTCTCTGGGGCCAACGTCCTGACTTTC
TRBV4-3	TRBD1	TRBJ2-3	-	CASSRDRGSTDTQYF	TGCGCCAGCAGCCGAGACAGGGGGAGCACAGATACGCAGTATTTT
TRBV7-2	TRBD2	TRBJ2-2	few	CASSRGGRFGELFF	TGTGCCAGCAGCCGGGGGGGCCGTTTCGGGGAGCTGTTTTTT
TRBV30	TRBD1	TRBJ1-1	-	CAWSRTGGMNTEAFF	TGTGCCTGGAGCAGGACAGGGGGAATGAACACTGAAGCTTTCTTT
TRBV28	TRBD1	TRBJ1-1	few	CAIGQGPLNTEAFF	TGTGCCATCGGACAGGGTCCTCTGAACACTGAAGCTTTCTTT
TRBV10-3	-	TRBJ2-5	few	CAISTDREVGGGTQYF	TGTGCCATCAGTACCGACAGGGAGGTCGGGGGTGGGACCCAGTACTTC
TRBV7-6	-	TRBJ2-3	few	CASSTGVSTDTQYF	TGTGCCAGCAGCACCGGGGTCAGCACAGATACGCAGTATTTT
TRBV4-1	-	TRBJ1-4	-	CASSQEGRYEKLFF	TGCGCCAGCAGCCAAGAGGGGCGTTACGAAAAACTGTTTTTT
TRBV5-6	-	TRBJ1-1	-	CASSFGVGRTEAFF	TGTGCCAGCAGCTTTGGCGTGGGCCGCACTGAAGCTTTCTTT
TRBV25-1	TRBD2	TRBJ2-1	-	CASSTTRAGAAYNEQFF	TGTGCCAGCAGCACCACCAGAGCGGGGGCCGCCTACAATGAGCAGTTCTTC
TRBV11-2	TRBD2	TRBJ2-1	few	CASSSGLAGEPVYNEQFF	TGTGCCAGCAGCTCGGGACTAGCGGGGGAGCCGGTCTACAATGAGCAGTTCTTC